This T cell receptor (beta chain) was documented in a study of shared clonotypes between healthy human individuals. For this clone: The antigen is unknown.

Generated by immunoSEQ multiplex PCR, the TCRdb table keeps only in-frame clones and is missing some. The sample holds roughly 2.2 million clones, 85% to 95% seen once. Broader study findings: Naive CD4 clonotypes overlapped across a few donors at roughly 5%.

Adult donors, all healthy and HIV-negative, had no recent acute infections or vaccinations. The sequence came from a young man in good health. Some clones in this sample may be carry-over from other donors' samples. The specimen sequenced was naive CD4+ T cells from PBMCs. Subset indicated: CD45RA+ positively selected.

The CDR3 spells CASSSGTDEKLFF. The CDR3 DNA follows: TGTGCCAGCTCATCCGGGACAGATGAAAAACTGTTTTTT. The V call is TRBV18, the J call TRBJ1-4, with 7 bases that match TRBD1. Germline CDR1 reads KGHSH; CDR2 reads LQKENI. The CDR3 contains 13 residues. V dropped 5 bases and J dropped 6; count of bases not matched to a gene: 3. Complete variable domain (other parts from reference TRBV18 and TRBJ1-4): NAGVMQNPRHLVRRRGQEARLRCSPMKGHSHVYWYRQLPEEGLKFMVYLQKENIIDESGMPKERFSAEFPKEGPSILRIQQVVRGDSAAYFCASSSGTDEKLFFGSGTQLSVL.